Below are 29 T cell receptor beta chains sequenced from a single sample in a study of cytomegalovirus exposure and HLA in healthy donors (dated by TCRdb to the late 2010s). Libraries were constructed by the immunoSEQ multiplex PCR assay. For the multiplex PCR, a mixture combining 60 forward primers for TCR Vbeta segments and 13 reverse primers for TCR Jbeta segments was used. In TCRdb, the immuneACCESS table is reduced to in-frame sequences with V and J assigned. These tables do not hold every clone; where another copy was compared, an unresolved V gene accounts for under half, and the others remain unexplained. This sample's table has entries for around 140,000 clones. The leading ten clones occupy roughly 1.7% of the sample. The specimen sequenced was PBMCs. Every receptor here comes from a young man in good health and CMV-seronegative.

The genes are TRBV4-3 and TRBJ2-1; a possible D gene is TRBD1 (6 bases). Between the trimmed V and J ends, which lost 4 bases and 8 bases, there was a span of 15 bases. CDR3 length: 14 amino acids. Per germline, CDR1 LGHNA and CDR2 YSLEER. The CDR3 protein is CASSRGLGVDEQFF. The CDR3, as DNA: TGCGCCAGCAGCCGGGGGCTAGGCGTCGATGAGCAGTTCTTC.

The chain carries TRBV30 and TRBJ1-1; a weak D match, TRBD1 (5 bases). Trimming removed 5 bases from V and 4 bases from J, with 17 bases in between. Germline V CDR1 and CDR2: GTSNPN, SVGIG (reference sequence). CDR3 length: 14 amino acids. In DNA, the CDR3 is TGTGCCTGGCTCCAGGGTTTCCTAGGCACTGAAGCTTTCTTT. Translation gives CAWLQGFLGTEAFF.

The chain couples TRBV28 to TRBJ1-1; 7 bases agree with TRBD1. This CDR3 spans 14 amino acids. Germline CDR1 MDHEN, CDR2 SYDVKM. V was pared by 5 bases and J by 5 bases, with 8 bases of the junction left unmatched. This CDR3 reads CASSHITRGTEAFF. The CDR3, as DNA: TGTGCCAGCAGTCATATAACCAGGGGGACTGAAGCTTTCTTT.

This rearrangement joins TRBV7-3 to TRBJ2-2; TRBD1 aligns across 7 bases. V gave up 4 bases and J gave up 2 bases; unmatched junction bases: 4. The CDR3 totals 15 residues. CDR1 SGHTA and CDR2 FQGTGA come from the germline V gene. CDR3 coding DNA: TGTGCCAGCAGCTCGACAGGGACAAACACCGGGGAGCTGTTTTTT. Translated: CASSSTGTNTGELFF.

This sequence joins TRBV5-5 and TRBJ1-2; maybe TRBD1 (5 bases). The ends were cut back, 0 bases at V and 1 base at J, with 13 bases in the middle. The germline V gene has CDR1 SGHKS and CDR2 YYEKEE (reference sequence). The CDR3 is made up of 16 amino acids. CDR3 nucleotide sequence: TGTGCCAGCAGCTTGGATGTGACAGCAAGTAACTATGGCTACACCTTC. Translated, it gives CASSLDVTASNYGYTF.

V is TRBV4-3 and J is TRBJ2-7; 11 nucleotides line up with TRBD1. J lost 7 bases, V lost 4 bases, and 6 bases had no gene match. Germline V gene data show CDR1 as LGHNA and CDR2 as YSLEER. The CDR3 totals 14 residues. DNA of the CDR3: TGCGCCAGCAGCCTCGGACAGGGGGCTGGGGAGCAGTACTTC. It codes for CASSLGQGAGEQYF.

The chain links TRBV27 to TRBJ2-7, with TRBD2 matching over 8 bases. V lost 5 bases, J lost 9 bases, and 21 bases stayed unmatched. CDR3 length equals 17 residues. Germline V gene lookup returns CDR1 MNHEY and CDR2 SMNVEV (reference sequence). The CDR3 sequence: CASSPAYQLAEYPGQYF. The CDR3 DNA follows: TGTGCCAGCAGTCCAGCCTATCAACTAGCGGAGTACCCCGGGCAGTACTTC.

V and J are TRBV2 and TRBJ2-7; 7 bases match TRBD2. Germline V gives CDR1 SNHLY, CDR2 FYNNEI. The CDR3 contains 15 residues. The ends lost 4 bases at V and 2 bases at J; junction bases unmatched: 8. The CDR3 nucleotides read TGTGCCAGCAGTGTAGGGCTAGCGGAGACCTACGAGCAGTACTTC. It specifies CASSVGLAETYEQYF.

The CDR3 nucleotides are TGTGCCAGCAGTTCCAAGGAGGGCCCCACCGGGGAGCTGTTTTTT. Translated: CASSSKEGPTGELFF. The chain links TRBV6-6 to TRBJ2-2; possibly TRBD2 for D (6 bases). CDR1 is MNHNY and CDR2 is SVGAGI in the germline V gene (reference sequence). Trimming removed 4 bases at V and 4 bases at J, with 13 bases between. The CDR3 loop spans 15 amino acids.

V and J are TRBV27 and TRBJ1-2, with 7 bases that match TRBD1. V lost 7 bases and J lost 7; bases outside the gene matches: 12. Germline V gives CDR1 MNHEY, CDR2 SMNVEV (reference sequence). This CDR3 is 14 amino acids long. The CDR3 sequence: CASKLLGQSGGYTF. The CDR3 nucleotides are TGTGCCAGCAAACTACTGGGACAGTCGGGTGGCTACACCTTC.

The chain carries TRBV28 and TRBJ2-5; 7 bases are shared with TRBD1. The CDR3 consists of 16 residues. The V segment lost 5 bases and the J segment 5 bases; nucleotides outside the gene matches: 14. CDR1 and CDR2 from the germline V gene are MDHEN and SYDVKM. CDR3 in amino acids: CASSRGLAGGWETQYF. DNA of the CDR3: TGTGCCAGCAGTCGTGGCCTCGCAGGGGGTTGGGAGACCCAGTACTTC. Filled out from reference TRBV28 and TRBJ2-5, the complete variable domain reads DVKVTQSSRYLVKRTGEKVFLECVQDMDHENMFWYRQDPGLGLRLIYFSYDVKMKEKGDIPEGYSVSREKKERFSLILESASTNQTSMYLCASSRGLAGGWETQYFGPGTRLLVL.

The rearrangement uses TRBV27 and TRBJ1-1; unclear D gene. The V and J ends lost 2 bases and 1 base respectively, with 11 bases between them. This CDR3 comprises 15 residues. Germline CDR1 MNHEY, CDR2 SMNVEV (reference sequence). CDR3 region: CASSLLAGTNTEAFF. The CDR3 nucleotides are TGTGCCAGCAGTTTACTGGCAGGAACGAACACTGAAGCTTTCTTT.

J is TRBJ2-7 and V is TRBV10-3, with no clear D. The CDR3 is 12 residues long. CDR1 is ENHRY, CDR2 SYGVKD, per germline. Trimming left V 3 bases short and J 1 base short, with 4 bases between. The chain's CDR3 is CAISDGSYEQYF. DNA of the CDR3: TGTGCCATCAGTGACGGGTCCTACGAGCAGTACTTC.

CDR3 nucleotide sequence: TGCGCCAGCAGTCAATCTGGACAGGGGAGCTCCTACAATGAGCAGTTCTTC. Protein sequence: CASSQSGQGSSYNEQFF. The chain has TRBV23-1 and TRBJ2-1; 9 bases fit TRBD1. TRBV23-1 is an ORF; its function is uncertain. The CDR3 length is 17 residues. V gave up 0 bases and J gave up 0 bases; unmatched junction bases: 3.

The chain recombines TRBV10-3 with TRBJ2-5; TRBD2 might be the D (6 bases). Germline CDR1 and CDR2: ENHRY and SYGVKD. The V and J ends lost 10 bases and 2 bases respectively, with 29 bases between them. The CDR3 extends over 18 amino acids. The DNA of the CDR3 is TGTGCCACTTGCGAAATGTGGGCTCGGGGGACGGATCAAGAGACCCAGTACTTC. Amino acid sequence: CATCEMWARGTDQETQYF.

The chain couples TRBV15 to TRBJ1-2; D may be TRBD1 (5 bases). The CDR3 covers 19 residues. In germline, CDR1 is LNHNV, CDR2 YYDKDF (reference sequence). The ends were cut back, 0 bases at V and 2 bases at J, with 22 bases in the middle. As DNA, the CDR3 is TGTGCCACCAGCAGAGACCTAGGAGGGTGGGGCAGGGAGAACTATGGCTACACCTTC. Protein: CATSRDLGGWGRENYGYTF.

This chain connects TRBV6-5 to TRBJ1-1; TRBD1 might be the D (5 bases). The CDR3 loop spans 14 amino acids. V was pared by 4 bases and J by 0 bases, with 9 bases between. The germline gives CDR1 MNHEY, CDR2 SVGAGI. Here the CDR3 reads CASSSRALNTEAFF. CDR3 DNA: TGTGCCAGCAGTTCCAGGGCCTTGAACACTGAAGCTTTCTTT.

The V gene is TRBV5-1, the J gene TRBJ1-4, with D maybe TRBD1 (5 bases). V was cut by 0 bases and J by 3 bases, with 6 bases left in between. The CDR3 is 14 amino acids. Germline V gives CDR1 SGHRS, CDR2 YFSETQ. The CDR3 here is CASSLEGANEKLFF. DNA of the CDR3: TGCGCCAGCAGCTTGGAAGGGGCTAATGAAAAACTGTTTTTT.

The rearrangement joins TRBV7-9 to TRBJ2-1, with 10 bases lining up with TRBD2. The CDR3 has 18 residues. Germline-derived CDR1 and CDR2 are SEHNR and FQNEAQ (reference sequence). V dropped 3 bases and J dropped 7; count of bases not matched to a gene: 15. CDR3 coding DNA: TGTGCCAGCAGCTTCCGATCTAGCGGGAGATCGGGTGGGAATGAGCAGTTCTTC. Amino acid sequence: CASSFRSSGRSGGNEQFF.

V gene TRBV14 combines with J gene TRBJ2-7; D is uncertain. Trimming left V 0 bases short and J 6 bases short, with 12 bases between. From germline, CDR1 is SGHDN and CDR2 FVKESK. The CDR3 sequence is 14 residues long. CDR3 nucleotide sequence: TGTGCCAGCAGCCAAGACCCCTCCTCCCCCGAGCAGTACTTC. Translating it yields CASSQDPSSPEQYF.

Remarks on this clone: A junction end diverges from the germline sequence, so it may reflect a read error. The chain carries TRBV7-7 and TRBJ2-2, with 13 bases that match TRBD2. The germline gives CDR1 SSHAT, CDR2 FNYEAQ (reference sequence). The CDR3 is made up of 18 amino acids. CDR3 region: CASSPGTSGEWGTGELFF. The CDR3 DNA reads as TGTGCTAGCAGTCCCGGGACTAGCGGGGAATGGGGGACCGGGGAGCTGTTTTTT.

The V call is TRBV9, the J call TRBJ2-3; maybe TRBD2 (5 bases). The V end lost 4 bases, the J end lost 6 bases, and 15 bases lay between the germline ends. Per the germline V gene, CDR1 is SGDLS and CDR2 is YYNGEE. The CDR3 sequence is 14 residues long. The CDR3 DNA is TGTGCCAGCAGCCTCGGACTGGGGTGGGATACGCAGTATTTT. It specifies CASSLGLGWDTQYF.

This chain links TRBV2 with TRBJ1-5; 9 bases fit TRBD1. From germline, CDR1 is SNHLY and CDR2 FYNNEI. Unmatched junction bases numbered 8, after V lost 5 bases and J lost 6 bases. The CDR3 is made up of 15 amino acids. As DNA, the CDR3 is TGTGCCAGCAGTCCGGGACAGGGTGTTTTTCAGCCCCAGCATTTT. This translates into CASSPGQGVFQPQHF.

CDR3 nucleotides: TGTGCCAGCAGCTTAAGGGACAGCCTCATTGGGGCTTTCTTT. Amino acids: CASSLRDSLIGAFF. The V and J genes are TRBV11-1 and TRBJ1-1; 7 bases line up with TRBD1. CDR1 SGHAT and CDR2 FQDESV come from the germline V gene (reference sequence). This CDR3 is built from 14 residues. Trimming at V came to 2 bases and at J to 11 bases, leaving 11 bases not matched to a gene.

The CDR3 spells CASSGIQRGSGEAFF. DNA of the CDR3: TGTGCCAGCAGTGGGATACAGAGAGGGAGTGGTGAAGCTTTCTTT. The gene calls are TRBV25-1 and TRBJ1-1; D remains unclear. The CDR3 covers 15 residues. Looked up from germline, CDR1 is MGHDK and CDR2 is SYGVNS. Trimming took 4 bases from V and 7 from J, leaving 19 bases between them. Full variable domain (remainder filled in from reference TRBV25-1 and TRBJ1-1): EADIYQTPRYLVIGTGKKITLECSQTMGHDKMYWYQQDPGMELHLIHYSYGVNSTEKGDLSSESTVSRIRTEHFPLTLESARPSHTSQYLCASSGIQRGSGEAFFGQGTRLTVV.

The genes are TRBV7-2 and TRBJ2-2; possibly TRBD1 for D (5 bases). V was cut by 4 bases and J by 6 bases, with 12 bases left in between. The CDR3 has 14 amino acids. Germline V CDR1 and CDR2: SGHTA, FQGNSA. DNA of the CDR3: TGTGCCAGCAGCTATACCCAAGGGGCCGGGGAGCTGTTTTTT. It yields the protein CASSYTQGAGELFF.

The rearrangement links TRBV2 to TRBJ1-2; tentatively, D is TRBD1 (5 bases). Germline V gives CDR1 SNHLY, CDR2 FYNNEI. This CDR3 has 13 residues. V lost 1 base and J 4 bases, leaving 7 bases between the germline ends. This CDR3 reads CASSEVRGYGYTF. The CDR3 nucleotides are TGTGCCAGCAGTGAAGTTAGGGGCTATGGCTACACCTTC.

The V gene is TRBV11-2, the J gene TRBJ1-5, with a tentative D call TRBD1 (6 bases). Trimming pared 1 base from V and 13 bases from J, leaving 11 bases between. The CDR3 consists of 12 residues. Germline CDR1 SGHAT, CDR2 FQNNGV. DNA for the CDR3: TGTGCCAGCAGCTTAGCGGGGGGCAATCAGCATTTT. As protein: CASSLAGGNQHF.

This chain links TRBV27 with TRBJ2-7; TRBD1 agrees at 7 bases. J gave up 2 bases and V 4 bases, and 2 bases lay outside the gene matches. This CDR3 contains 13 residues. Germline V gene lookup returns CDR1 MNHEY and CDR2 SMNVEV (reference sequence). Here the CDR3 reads CASSSDRTYEQYF. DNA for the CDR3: TGTGCCAGCAGTTCGGACAGGACCTACGAGCAGTACTTC.